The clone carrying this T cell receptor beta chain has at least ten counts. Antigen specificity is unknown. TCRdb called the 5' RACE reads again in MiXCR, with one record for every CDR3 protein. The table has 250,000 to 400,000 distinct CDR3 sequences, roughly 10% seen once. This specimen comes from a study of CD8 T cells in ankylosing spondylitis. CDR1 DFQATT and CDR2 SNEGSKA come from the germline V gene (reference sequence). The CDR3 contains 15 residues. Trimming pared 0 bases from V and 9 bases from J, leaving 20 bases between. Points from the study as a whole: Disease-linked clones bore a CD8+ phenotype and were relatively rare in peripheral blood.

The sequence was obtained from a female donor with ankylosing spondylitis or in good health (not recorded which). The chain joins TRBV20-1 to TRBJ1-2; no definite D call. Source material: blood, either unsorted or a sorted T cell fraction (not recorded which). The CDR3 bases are TGCAGTGCTAGAGATTCGGTGGGCGTGATTCAGAGCTACACCTTC. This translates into CSARDSVGVIQSYTF.